Only a few counts were recorded for the clone carrying this T cell receptor (beta chain). Its antigen remains unknown. TCRdb used MiXCR to reprocess the RT-PCR reads, holding one entry per CDR3 protein. This table has about 480,000 distinct CDR3 sequences, around 25% appearing once. The data were taken from a study of response to subunit inactivated influenza vaccine. Whole-study results and caveats: Each seasonal influenza vaccination recruits few new T cells, the authors suggested.

The junction had 6 bases not matched to a gene; V was cut back by 5 bases and J by 7 bases. This CDR3 is 15 amino acids long. The germline gives CDR1 SEHNR, CDR2 FQNEAQ (reference sequence). The specimen comprised CD4+ T cells sorted from PBMCs, sampled 5 days after vaccination. V and J are TRBV7-9 and TRBJ1-6; 9 bases line up with TRBD1. The clonotype was recovered from a man in his fifties or sixties who received an inactivated influenza vaccine. The CDR3 sequence is CASSLRGTGNSPLHF. CDR3 coding DNA: TGTGCCAGCAGCCTAAGGGGGACAGGGAATTCACCCCTCCACTTT.